These T cell receptor beta chains were read from a single sample in a study of OX40 agonist ivuxolimab in advanced cancers. The data were produced by immunoSEQ multiplex PCR, yet TCRdb's version contains in-frame clones alone and is incomplete. The sample yields under 95,000 clones, about 90% seen once. This specimen was CD4+ or CD8+ T cells sorted from blood, taken in a trial of the OX40 agonist ivuxolimab. The source of these receptors is an adult with an advanced solid tumor such as melanoma, head and neck, liver or kidney cancer. Each CDR3 is given with its conserved first and last residue. Each record gives: J gene, V gene, clone size, D gene, CDR3 protein, CDR3 DNA. A D gene is named only where the DNA matches it firmly. Size is stated for part of the rows, as once, few or many counts, or as a class when the clone is expanded.

TRBJ1-3	TRBV4-1	-	-	CASSQDHVVGVSGGNTIYF	TGCGCCAGCAGCCAAGATCATGTCGTAGGGGTCTCTGGGGGAAACACCATATATTTT
TRBJ1-2	TRBV28	-	-	CASSYSHYGYTF	TGTGCCAGCAGTTACAGTCACTATGGCTACACCTTC
TRBJ1-1	TRBV30	-	-	CAWSVETGPFF	TGTGCCTGGAGCGTAGAAACCGGACCTTTCTTT
TRBJ2-7	TRBV5-4	-	TRBD2	CASSLVLAGGLSYEQYF	TGTGCCAGCAGCTTGGTACTAGCGGGAGGATTATCCTACGAGCAGTACTTC
TRBJ2-3	TRBV29-1	-	TRBD2	CSVEQGGNTDTQYF	TGCAGCGTTGAGCAGGGAGGGAACACAGATACGCAGTATTTT
TRBJ2-5	TRBV27	once	TRBD2	CASRTGLAGETQYF	TGTGCCAGCAGAACGGGACTAGCTGGAGAGACCCAGTACTTC
TRBJ2-5	TRBV6-6	-	TRBD2	CASLRSGTSGEETQYF	TGTGCCAGCCTGAGATCCGGGACTAGCGGCGAAGAGACCCAGTACTTC
TRBJ2-5	TRBV11-1	-	-	CASSHRQETQYF	TGTGCCAGCAGCCATCGTCAAGAGACCCAGTACTTC
TRBJ2-4	TRBV5-6	-	TRBD2	CASSFSTSGRTKNIQYF	TGTGCCAGCAGCTTTTCAACTAGCGGGAGGACCAAAAACATTCAGTACTTC
TRBJ2-1	TRBV9	-	-	CASSVALDFNEQFF	TGTGCCAGCAGCGTAGCCCTGGACTTTAATGAGCAGTTCTTC
TRBJ2-7	TRBV30	-	TRBD2	CAWSFSSGQYEQYF	TGTGCCTGGAGTTTTTCTAGCGGGCAGTACGAGCAGTACTTC
TRBJ2-3	TRBV5-1	-	-	CASSYMTGPTSTDTQYF	TGCGCCAGCAGCTACATGACAGGCCCCACGTCGACAGATACGCAGTATTTT
TRBJ1-1	TRBV7-9	-	-	CASSIREGTEAFF	TGTGCCAGCAGCATCAGGGAGGGCACTGAAGCTTTCTTT
TRBJ2-1	TRBV27	-	-	CASRLGSNEQFF	TGTGCCAGCAGACTCGGAAGTAATGAGCAGTTCTTC
TRBJ2-3	TRBV6-5	-	TRBD2	CASSYLAGGADTQYF	TGTGCCAGCAGTTACTTGGCGGGAGGTGCAGATACGCAGTATTTT
TRBJ2-1	TRBV29-1	-	-	CSVRTVSGNEQFF	TGCAGCGTTCGGACAGTTTCGGGCAATGAGCAGTTCTTC
TRBJ1-2	TRBV7-9	-	TRBD1	CASSSGQGNYGYTF	TGTGCCAGCAGCTCGGGACAGGGTAACTATGGCTACACCTTC
TRBJ2-3	TRBV7-9	-	TRBD2	CASSLMASGISDTQYF	TGTGCCAGCAGCTTAATGGCTAGCGGGATTTCAGATACGCAGTATTTT
TRBJ1-5	TRBV28	few	-	CASSTDRLGNQPQHF	TGTGCCAGCAGTACGGACAGATTGGGCAATCAGCCCCAGCATTTT
TRBJ2-2	TRBV11-2	-	TRBD2	CASSRLLAENTGELFF	TGTGCCAGCAGCAGGCTTCTAGCGGAGAACACCGGGGAGCTGTTTTTT
TRBJ1-2	TRBV7-9	-	TRBD1	CASSFGTGSDYGYTF	TGTGCCAGCAGCTTCGGGACAGGGAGTGACTATGGCTACACCTTC
TRBJ2-2	TRBV9	-	-	CASSVPLTGELFF	TGTGCCAGCAGCGTACCCCTAACCGGGGAGCTGTTTTTT
TRBJ2-7	TRBV30	once	-	CAWSSGGTYEQYF	TGTGCCTGGAGCAGTGGGGGGACCTACGAGCAGTACTTC
TRBJ2-7	TRBV4-1	-	TRBD2	CASSQEGGGEQYF	TGCGCCAGCAGCCAAGAGGGGGGGGGCGAGCAGTACTTC
TRBJ1-5	TRBV2	-	-	CASRQVNQPQHF	TGTGCCAGCAGGCAGGTCAATCAGCCCCAGCATTTT
TRBJ2-2	TRBV14	-	-	CASSLGRATGELFF	TGTGCCAGCAGCCTCGGGCGGGCCACCGGGGAGCTGTTTTTT
TRBJ2-3	TRBV9	-	TRBD2	CASTSASGSPDTQYF	TGTGCCAGCACCTCGGCTAGCGGGAGTCCAGATACGCAGTATTTT